Each of the 5 T cell receptor beta chains below was sequenced from the same sample in a study of CD8 T cells in Susac syndrome (dated by TCRdb to the late 2010s). Library method: the immunoSEQ multiplex PCR assay. RNA was extracted using the RNeasy kit, and roughly 0.5 to 1 ug of the RNA was reverse transcribed with random hexamers. TCRdb reran the public reads through fastp at Q25 and MiXCR, keeping productive beta chains. Duplicate CDR3 protein sequences are folded into a single record with the most common DNA and genes. The sample data list approximately 120,000 distinct CDR3 sequences, and about 96% of these were observed just once. The ten largest clones take up 0.096% of the sample. The sequencing sample was made of CD4+ T cells from PBMCs. These receptors all come from a human donor in good health.

V is TRBV30 and J is TRBJ2-1; 10 bases are a match to TRBD1. The CDR3 is 15 amino acids. From germline, CDR1 is GTSNPN and CDR2 SVGIG (reference sequence). Trimming at V came to 3 bases and at J to 7 bases, leaving 9 bases not matched to a gene. The CDR3 DNA follows: TGTGCCTGGAGGGGACCGGGACAGGGGAGGAATGAGCAGTTCTTC. Translated: CAWRGPGQGRNEQFF.

This chain joins TRBV24-1 and TRBJ2-1; 11 bases align to TRBD2. The J segment lost 8 bases and the V segment lost 9 bases, leaving 8 bases of the junction unmatched. The germline V gene has CDR1 KGHDR and CDR2 SFDVKD. CDR3 length: 14 amino acids. CDR3 in amino acids: CATPIAGGDYEQFF. The CDR3 nucleotides read TGTGCCACCCCAATAGCGGGAGGGGACTATGAGCAGTTCTTC.

This sequence joins TRBV20-1 and TRBJ2-7, with D possibly matching TRBD1 (6 bases). Germline CDR1 and CDR2: DFQATT and SNEGSKA (reference sequence). V was clipped by 4 bases and J by 7 bases, with 17 bases between them. The CDR3 totals 13 residues. CDR3 amino acids: CSATDRVQGEQYF. The CDR3 coding sequence is TGCAGTGCTACCGACCGGGTACAGGGTGAGCAGTACTTC.

The chain recombines TRBV7-6 with TRBJ2-1; 12 bases agree with TRBD2. V trimming: 6 bases; J trimming: 3 bases; junction bases outside the gene matches: 3. Germline-derived CDR1 and CDR2 are SGHVS and FNYEAQ. This CDR3 is built from 15 residues. DNA of the CDR3: TGTGCCAGCAGTGGGACTAGCGGGTTCTACAATGAGCAGTTCTTC. Translating it yields CASSGTSGFYNEQFF.

The J gene is TRBJ2-5, the V gene TRBV20-1, with 11 bases identical to TRBD2. CDR1 is DFQATT, CDR2 SNEGSKA, per germline (reference sequence). V was pared by 2 bases and J by 5 bases, with 10 bases of the junction left unmatched. The CDR3 contains 16 residues. The CDR3 DNA is TGCAGTGCTAGACCCAGACTAGCGGGGCCGGTGGAGACCCAGTACTTC. Translation: CSARPRLAGPVETQYF.